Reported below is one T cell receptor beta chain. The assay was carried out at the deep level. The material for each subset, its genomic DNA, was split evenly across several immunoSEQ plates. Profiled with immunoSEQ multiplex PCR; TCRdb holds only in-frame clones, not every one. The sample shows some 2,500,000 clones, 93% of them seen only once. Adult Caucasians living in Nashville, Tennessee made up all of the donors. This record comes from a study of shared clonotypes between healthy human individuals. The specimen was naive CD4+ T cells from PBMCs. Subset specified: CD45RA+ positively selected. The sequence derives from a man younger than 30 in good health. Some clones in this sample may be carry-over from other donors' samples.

The chain's CDR3 is CASSSPDRGREQYF. The CDR3 nucleotides read TGTGCCAGCAGTTCCCCGGACAGGGGCCGAGAGCAGTACTTC. The chain couples TRBV28 to TRBJ2-7; 9 bases align to TRBD1. This CDR3 region has 14 residues. V lost 4 bases, J lost 7 bases, and 8 bases stayed unmatched. Germline V gives CDR1 MDHEN, CDR2 SYDVKM.